What follows describes a single T cell receptor beta chain. A junction end diverges from the germline sequence, so it may reflect a read error. Original methodology: Amplifying reference gene primers gave estimates of nucleated cell counts. Sequencing was performed with immunoSEQ multiplex PCR; in TCRdb, only in-frame clones are kept and a portion is missing. V and J calls and clone size follow that table, whereas D and trimming were derived from the DNA. The data show fewer than 70,000 clones, around 80% seen once. This CDR3 region has 16 residues. Germline CDR1 reads SEHNR; CDR2 reads FQNEAQ (reference sequence). These data originate in a study of blood T cell repertoires in COVID-19.

Sequencing used peripheral blood. The TCR originated in a woman older than 75 with acute or convalescent COVID-19. The chain has TRBV7-9 and TRBJ2-7; 8 bases fit TRBD2. The CDR3 is CASSPGGRGAEIRLDF. The CDR3 DNA reads TGTGCCAGCAGCCCGGGAGGGCGTGGGGCGGAGATAAGATTGGACTTC.